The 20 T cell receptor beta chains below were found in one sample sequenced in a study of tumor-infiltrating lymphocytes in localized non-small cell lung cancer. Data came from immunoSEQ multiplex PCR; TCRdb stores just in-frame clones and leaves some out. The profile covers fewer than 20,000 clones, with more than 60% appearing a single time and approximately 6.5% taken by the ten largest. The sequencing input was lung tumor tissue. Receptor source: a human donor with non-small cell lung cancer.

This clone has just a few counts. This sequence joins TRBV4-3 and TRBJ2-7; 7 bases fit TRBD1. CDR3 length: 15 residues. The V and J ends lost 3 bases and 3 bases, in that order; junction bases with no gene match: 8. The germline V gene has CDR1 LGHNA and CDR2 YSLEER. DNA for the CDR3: TGCGCCAGCAGCCATCGACAGGGTTCACACTACGAGCAGTACTTC. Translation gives CASSHRQGSHYEQYF.

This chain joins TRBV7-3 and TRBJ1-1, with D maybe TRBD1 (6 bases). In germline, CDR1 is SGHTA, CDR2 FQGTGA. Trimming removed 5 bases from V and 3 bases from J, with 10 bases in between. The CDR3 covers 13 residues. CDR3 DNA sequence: TGTGCCAGCAGCGTTGGGACATACACTGAAGCTTTCTTT. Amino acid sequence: CASSVGTYTEAFF.

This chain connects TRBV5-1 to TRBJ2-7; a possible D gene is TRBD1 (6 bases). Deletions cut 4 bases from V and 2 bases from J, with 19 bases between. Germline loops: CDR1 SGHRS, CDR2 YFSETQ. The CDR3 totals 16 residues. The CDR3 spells CASSTMTGGITYEQYF. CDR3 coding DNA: TGCGCCAGCAGCACGATGACAGGAGGTATCACCTACGAGCAGTACTTC.

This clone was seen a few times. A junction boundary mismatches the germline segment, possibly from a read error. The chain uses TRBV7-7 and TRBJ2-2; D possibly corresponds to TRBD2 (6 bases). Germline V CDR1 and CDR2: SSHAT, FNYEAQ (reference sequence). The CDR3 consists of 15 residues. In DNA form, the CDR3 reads TGTGCTAGCAGCTCCCTCAGGGACTTCACCGGGGAGCTGTTTTTT. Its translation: CASSSLRDFTGELFF.

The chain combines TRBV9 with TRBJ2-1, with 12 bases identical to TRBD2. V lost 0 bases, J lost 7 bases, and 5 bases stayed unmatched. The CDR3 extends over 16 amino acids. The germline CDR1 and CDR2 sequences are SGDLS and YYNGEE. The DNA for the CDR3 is TGTGCCAGCAGCGTAGATCCTAGCGGGGGGGATAATGAGCAGTTCTTC. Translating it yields CASSVDPSGGDNEQFF. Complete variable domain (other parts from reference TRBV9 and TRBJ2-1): DSGVTQTPKHLITATGQRVTLRCSPRSGDLSVYWYQQSLDQGLQFLIQYYNGEERAKGNILERFSAQQFPDLHSELNLSSLELGDSALYFCASSVDPSGGDNEQFFGPGTRLTVL.

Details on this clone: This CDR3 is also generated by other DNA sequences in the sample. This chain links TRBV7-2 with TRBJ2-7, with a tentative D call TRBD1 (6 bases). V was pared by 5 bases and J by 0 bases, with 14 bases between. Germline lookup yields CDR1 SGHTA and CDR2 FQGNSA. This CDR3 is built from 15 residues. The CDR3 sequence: CASSLPGTLSYEQYF. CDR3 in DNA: TGTGCCAGCAGCCTCCCGGGGACACTCTCCTACGAGCAGTACTTC.

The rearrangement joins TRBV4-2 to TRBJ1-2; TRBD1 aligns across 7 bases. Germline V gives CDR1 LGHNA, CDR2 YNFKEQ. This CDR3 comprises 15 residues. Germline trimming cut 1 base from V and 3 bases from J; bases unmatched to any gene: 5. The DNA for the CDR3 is TGTGCCAGCAGCCAAGTTAGTCAGGGGGACTATGGCTACACCTTC. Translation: CASSQVSQGDYGYTF.

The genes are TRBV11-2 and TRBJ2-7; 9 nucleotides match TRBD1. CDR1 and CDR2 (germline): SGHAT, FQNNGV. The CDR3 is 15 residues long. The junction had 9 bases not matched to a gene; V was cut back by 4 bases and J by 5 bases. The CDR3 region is CASSSTGGASNEQYF. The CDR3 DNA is TGTGCCAGCAGCTCCACAGGGGGCGCATCTAACGAGCAGTACTTC. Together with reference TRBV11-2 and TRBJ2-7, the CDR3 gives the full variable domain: EAGVAQSPRYKIIEKRQSVAFWCNPISGHATLYWYQQILGQGPKLLIQFQNNGVVDDSQLPKDRFSAERLKGVDSTLKIQPAKLEDSAVYLCASSSTGGASNEQYFGPGTRLTVT.

In DNA form, the CDR3 reads TGTGCCAGCAGCTTAGGCCTAGCAGTCGGGAAAGAGACCCAGTACTTC. Protein product: CASSLGLAVGKETQYF. The V and J genes are TRBV7-7 and TRBJ2-5; tentative D call: TRBD2 (5 bases). V lost 1 base, J lost 3 bases, and 15 bases lay in between. Germline V gene data show CDR1 as SSHAT and CDR2 as FNYEAQ (reference sequence). This CDR3 contains 16 residues. The full variable domain, rest sourced from reference TRBV7-7 and TRBJ2-5, is GAGVSQSPRYKVTKRGQDVTLRCDPISSHATLYWYQQALGQGPEFLTYFNYEAQPDKSGLPSDRFSAERPEGSISTLTIQRTEQRDSAMYRCASSLGLAVGKETQYFGPGTRLLVL.

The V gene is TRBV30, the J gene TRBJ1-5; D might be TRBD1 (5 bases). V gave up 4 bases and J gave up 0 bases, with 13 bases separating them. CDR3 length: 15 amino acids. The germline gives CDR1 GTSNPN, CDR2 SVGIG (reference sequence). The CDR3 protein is CAWNSKGSSNQPQHF. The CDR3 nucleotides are TGTGCCTGGAACTCGAAGGGGTCTAGCAATCAGCCCCAGCATTTT.

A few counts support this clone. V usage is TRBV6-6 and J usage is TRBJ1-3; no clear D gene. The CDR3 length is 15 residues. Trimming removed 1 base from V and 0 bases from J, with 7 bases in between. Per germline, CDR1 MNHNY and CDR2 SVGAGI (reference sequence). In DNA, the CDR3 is TGTGCCAGCAGTTACTGGTCCGCCTCTGGAAACACCATATATTTT. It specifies CASSYWSASGNTIYF.

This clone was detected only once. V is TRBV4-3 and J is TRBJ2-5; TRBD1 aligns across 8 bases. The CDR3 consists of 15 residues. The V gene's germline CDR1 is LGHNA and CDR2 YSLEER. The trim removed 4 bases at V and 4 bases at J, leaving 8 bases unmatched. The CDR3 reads CASSPGQGLGETQYF. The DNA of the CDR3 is TGCGCCAGCAGCCCCGGACAGGGATTGGGAGAGACCCAGTACTTC.

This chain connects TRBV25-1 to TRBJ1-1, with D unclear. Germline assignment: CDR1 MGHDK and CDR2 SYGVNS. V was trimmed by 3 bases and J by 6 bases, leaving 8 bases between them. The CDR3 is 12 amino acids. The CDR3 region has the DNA TGTGCCAGCAGTGAGGGGAAGGCTGAAGCTTTCTTT. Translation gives CASSEGKAEAFF.

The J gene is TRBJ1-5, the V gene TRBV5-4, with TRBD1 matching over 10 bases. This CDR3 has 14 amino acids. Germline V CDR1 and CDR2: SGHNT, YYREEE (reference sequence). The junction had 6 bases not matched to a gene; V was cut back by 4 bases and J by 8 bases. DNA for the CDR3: TGTGCCAGCAGCATAGGGACAGGGGCGGAGCCCCAGCATTTT. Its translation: CASSIGTGAEPQHF. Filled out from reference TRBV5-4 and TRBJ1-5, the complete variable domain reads ETGVTQSPTHLIKTRGQQVTLRCSSQSGHNTVSWYQQALGQGPQFIFQYYREEENGRGNFPPRFSGLQFPNYSSELNVNALELDDSALYLCASSIGTGAEPQHFGDGTRLSIL.

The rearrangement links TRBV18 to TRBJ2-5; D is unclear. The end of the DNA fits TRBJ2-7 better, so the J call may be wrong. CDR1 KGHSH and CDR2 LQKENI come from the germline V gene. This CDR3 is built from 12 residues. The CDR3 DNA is TGTGCCAGCTCACGATCCTCCTACGAGCAGTACTTC. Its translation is CASSRSSYEQYF.

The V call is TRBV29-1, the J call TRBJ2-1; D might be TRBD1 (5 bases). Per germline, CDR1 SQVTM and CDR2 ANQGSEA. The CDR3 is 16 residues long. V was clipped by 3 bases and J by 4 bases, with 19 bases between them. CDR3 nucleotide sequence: TGCAGCGTTGACGGCAGGGTAAAAGAACCATACAATGAGCAGTTCTTC. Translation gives CSVDGRVKEPYNEQFF.

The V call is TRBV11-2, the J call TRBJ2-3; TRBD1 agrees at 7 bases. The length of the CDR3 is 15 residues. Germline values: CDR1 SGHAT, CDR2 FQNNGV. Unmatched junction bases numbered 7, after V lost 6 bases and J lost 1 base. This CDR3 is CASSSGQLRTDTQYF. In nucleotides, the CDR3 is TGTGCCAGCAGTTCGGGACAGCTCCGCACAGATACGCAGTATTTT. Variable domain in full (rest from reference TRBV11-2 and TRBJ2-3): EAGVAQSPRYKIIEKRQSVAFWCNPISGHATLYWYQQILGQGPKLLIQFQNNGVVDDSQLPKDRFSAERLKGVDSTLKIQPAKLEDSAVYLCASSSGQLRTDTQYFGPGTRLTVL.

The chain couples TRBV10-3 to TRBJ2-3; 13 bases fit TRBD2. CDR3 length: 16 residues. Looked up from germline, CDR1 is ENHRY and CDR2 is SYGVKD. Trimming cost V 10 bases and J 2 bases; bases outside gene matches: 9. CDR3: CASTRLAGGYTDTQYF. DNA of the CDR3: TGTGCCAGCACCAGACTAGCGGGAGGTTACACAGATACGCAGTATTTT.

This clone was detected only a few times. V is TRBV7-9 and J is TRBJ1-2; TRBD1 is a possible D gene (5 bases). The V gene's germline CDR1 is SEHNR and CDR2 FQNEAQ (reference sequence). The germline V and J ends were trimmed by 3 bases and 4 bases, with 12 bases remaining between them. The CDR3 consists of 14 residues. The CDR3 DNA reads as TGTGCCAGCAGCTTTGGGGGGGATCCCTATGGCTACACCTTC. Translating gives CASSFGGDPYGYTF.

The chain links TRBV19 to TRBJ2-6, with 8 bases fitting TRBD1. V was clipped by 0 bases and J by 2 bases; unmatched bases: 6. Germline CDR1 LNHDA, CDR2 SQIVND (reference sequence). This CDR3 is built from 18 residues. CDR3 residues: CASSIDSGGEAGANVLTF. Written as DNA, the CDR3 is TGTGCCAGTAGTATAGATTCAGGGGGCGAAGCTGGGGCCAACGTCCTGACTTTC.